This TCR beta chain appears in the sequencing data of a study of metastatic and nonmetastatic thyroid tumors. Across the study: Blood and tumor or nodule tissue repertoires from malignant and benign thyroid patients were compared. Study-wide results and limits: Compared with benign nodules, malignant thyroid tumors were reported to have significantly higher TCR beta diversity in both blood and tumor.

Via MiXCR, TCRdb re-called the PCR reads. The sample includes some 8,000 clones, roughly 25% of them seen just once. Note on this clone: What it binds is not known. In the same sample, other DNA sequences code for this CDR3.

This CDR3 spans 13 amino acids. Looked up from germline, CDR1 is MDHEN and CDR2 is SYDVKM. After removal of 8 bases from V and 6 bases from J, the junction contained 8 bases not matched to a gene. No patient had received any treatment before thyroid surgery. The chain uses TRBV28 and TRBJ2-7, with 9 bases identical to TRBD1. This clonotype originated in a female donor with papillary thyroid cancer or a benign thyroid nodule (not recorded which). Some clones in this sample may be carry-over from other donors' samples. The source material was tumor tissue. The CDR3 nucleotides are TGTGCCAGCTCGGGTGACAGGGGGTCCGAGCAGTACTTC. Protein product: CASSGDRGSEQYF.